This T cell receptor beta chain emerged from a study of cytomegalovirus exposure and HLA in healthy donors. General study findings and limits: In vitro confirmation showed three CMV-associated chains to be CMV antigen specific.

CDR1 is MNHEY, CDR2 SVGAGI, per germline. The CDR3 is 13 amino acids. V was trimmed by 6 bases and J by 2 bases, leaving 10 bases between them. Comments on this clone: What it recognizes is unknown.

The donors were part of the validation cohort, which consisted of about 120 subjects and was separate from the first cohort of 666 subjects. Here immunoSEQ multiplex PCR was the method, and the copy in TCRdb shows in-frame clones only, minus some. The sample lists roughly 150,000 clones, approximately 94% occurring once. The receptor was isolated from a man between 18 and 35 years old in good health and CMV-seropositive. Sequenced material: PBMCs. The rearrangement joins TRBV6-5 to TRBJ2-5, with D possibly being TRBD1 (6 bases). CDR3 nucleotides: TGTGCCAGCAGGAGACAGGTGCAAGAGACCCAGTACTTC. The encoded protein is CASRRQVQETQYF.